The rows below give T cell receptor beta chains drawn from one sample of a study of response to subunit inactivated influenza vaccine. TCRdb recomputed calls from the RT-PCR reads with MiXCR, one row per CDR3 protein. Of around 750,000 distinct CDR3 sequences listed, 21% are singletons. Sample: PBMCs from blood, taken 4 to 6 days after vaccination. These receptors were taken from a man aged 45-65 years who received an inactivated influenza vaccine. Both conserved end residues are part of each CDR3. The D gene is left open where the match is weak. Clone size is shown for a subset of rows, as once, few, many or a class of expanded clone.

clone_size,j_call,d_call,v_call,cdr3_aa,cdr3_nt
-,TRBJ1-5,-,TRBV6-1,CASSNRQASVGQPQHF,TGTGCCAGCAGTAATAGACAGGCGTCAGTGGGGCAGCCCCAGCATTTT
few,TRBJ1-2,-,TRBV28,CASSPRVGYGYTF,TGTGCCAGCAGCCCCAGGGTTGGCTATGGCTACACCTTC
-,TRBJ2-2,-,TRBV4-2,CASSQGDRSNTGELFF,TGTGCCAGCAGCCAAGGAGACAGGTCGAACACCGGGGAGCTGTTTTTT
many,TRBJ2-5,TRBD1,TRBV20-1,CSAVQGAEETQYF,TGCAGTGCTGTACAGGGGGCGGAGGAGACCCAGTACTTC
-,TRBJ2-5,-,TRBV29-1,CSVTGKETQYF,TGCAGCGTGACAGGAAAAGAGACCCAGTACTTC
few,TRBJ2-7,-,TRBV11-2,CASSFTVIKYF,TGTGCCAGCAGCTTTACCGTGATTAAGTACTTC
-,TRBJ2-3,-,TRBV3-1,CASSQDDTLIGTDTQYF,TGTGCCAGCAGCCAAGACGATACTCTTATAGGCACAGATACGCAGTATTTT
few,TRBJ2-7,TRBD2,TRBV5-1,CASSPESGGSSYEQYF,TGCGCCAGCAGCCCAGAGAGCGGGGGGAGCTCCTACGAGCAGTACTTC
-,TRBJ2-1,-,TRBV4-3,CASSQVKATEQFF,TGCGCCAGCAGCCAAGTCAAGGCTACTGAGCAGTTCTTC
few,TRBJ2-5,-,TRBV12-3/TRBV12-4,CASSLILTGQETQYF,TGTGCCAGCAGTTTGATATTGACAGGACAAGAGACCCAGTACTTC
-,TRBJ2-7,-,TRBV20-1,CSAARFPSMEQYF,TGCAGTGCTGCTCGCTTTCCCTCTATGGAGCAGTACTTC
few,TRBJ2-5,-,TRBV10-3,CAISNIQGQETQYF,TGTGCCATCAGCAACATACAGGGCCAAGAGACCCAGTACTTC
-,TRBJ2-3,-,TRBV10-3,CAITPGSTDTQYF,TGTGCCATCACGCCGGGTTCCACAGATACGCAGTATTTT
few,TRBJ1-2,TRBD1,TRBV12-3/TRBV12-4,CASSEGQIYGYTF,TGTGCCAGCAGCGAGGGACAGATTTATGGCTACACCTTC
few,TRBJ1-2,-,TRBV27,CASRAGTDYGYTF,TGTGCCAGCAGAGCCGGGACGGATTATGGCTACACCTTC
few,TRBJ2-3,-,TRBV12-3/TRBV12-4,CASSPGHGADTQYF,TGTGCCAGCAGTCCGGGACATGGGGCGGATACGCAGTATTTT
few,TRBJ1-5,-,TRBV6-1,CASSEVGGLGNQPQHF,TGTGCCAGCAGTGAAGTAGGGGGACTTGGCAATCAGCCCCAGCATTTT
-,TRBJ1-1,TRBD1,TRBV6-1,CASRRDRGWNTEAFF,TGTGCCAGCAGAAGGGACAGGGGCTGGAACACTGAAGCTTTCTTT
few,TRBJ1-2,-,TRBV12-3/TRBV12-4,CASTKDSYYGYTF,TGTGCCAGCACAAAGGACAGTTACTATGGCTACACCTTC
-,TRBJ1-4,TRBD1,TRBV6-1,CASRGDSLNEKLFF,TGTGCCAGCAGGGGGGACAGCCTTAATGAAAAACTGTTTTTT
-,TRBJ2-1,-,TRBV15,CATSRDAGRYEQFF,TGTGCCACCAGCAGAGATGCGGGGAGGTATGAGCAGTTCTTC
-,TRBJ2-2,-,TRBV11-3,CASSRTPGLTGTGELFF,TGTGCCAGCAGCAGAACACCGGGCCTTACAGGCACCGGGGAGCTGTTTTTT
few,TRBJ2-7,-,TRBV20-1,CSARERLTKSEQYF,TGCAGTGCTAGAGAACGCCTTACAAAGAGCGAGCAGTACTTC
few,TRBJ1-6,-,TRBV12-3/TRBV12-4,CASSFVMGSPLHF,TGTGCCAGCAGTTTCGTTATGGGTTCACCCCTCCACTTT
-,TRBJ2-5,-,TRBV25-1,CASPKRPQETQYF,TGTGCCAGCCCTAAGCGTCCTCAAGAGACCCAGTACTTC
many,TRBJ2-7,-,TRBV29-1,CSVLDGLSYEQYF,TGCAGCGTTCTGGACGGGCTTTCCTACGAGCAGTACTTC
-,TRBJ2-1,-,TRBV20-1,CSAGQRVDEQFF,TGCAGTGCTGGTCAAAGGGTGGATGAGCAGTTCTTC
many,TRBJ2-5,-,TRBV24-1,CATSKTDSKTQYF,TGTGCCACCTCGAAGACAGACAGCAAGACCCAGTACTTC
-,TRBJ2-3,-,TRBV5-8,CASSLNEVDTQYF,TGTGCCAGCAGCTTGAATGAGGTAGATACGCAGTATTTT
few,TRBJ2-1,-,TRBV29-1,CSVSRLPPYNEQFF,TGCAGCGTGTCTAGGCTACCCCCCTACAATGAGCAGTTCTTC
few,TRBJ2-7,TRBD1,TRBV12-3/TRBV12-4,CASSLRDRGREQYF,TGTGCCAGCAGTTTAAGGGACAGGGGGAGAGAGCAGTACTTC
many,TRBJ2-2,TRBD1,TRBV4-3,CASSQDPGQGRAGELFF,TGCGCCAGCAGCCAGGACCCGGGACAGGGGAGGGCCGGGGAGCTGTTTTTT
-,TRBJ2-3,TRBD2,TRBV7-8,CASSLVGGLAIDTQYF,TGTGCCAGCAGCTTAGTGGGGGGACTAGCGATAGATACGCAGTATTTT
-,TRBJ2-3,TRBD2,TRBV6-2/TRBV6-3,CASSYFKPGLAADQPSTDTQYF,TGTGCCAGCAGTTACTTCAAACCGGGACTAGCGGCTGATCAACCTAGCACAGATACGCAGTATTTT
-,TRBJ1-1,TRBD1,TRBV20-1,CSARGYRGNTEAFF,TGCAGTGCTAGGGGATACAGGGGGAACACTGAAGCTTTCTTT
-,TRBJ2-1,TRBD1,TRBV6-1,CASSQDRSREQFF,TGTGCCAGCAGTCAGGACAGGTCCCGAGAGCAGTTCTTC
-,TRBJ2-1,-,TRBV6-2/TRBV6-3,CASSYFDRSYEQFF,TGTGCCAGCAGTTATTTCGACAGGTCCTATGAGCAGTTCTTC
many,TRBJ2-7,TRBD2,TRBV20-1,CSARDLGGGTYEQYF,TGCAGTGCTAGAGATCTTGGCGGGGGGACCTACGAGCAGTACTTC
-,TRBJ2-7,-,TRBV12-3/TRBV12-4,CASSLISGRTLISYEQYF,TGTGCCAGCAGCCTTATCTCGGGCAGGACATTGATTTCCTACGAGCAGTACTTC
-,TRBJ1-5,-,TRBV9,CASSPQGFNNQPQHF,TGTGCCAGCAGCCCACAGGGATTCAACAATCAGCCCCAGCATTTT
-,TRBJ2-1,TRBD2,TRBV20-1,CSAREPGLAGAGEQFF,TGCAGTGCTAGGGAACCGGGACTAGCGGGAGCCGGTGAGCAGTTCTTC
few,TRBJ1-1,-,TRBV5-1,CASSLASGLGNTEAFF,TGCGCCAGCAGCTTGGCCTCGGGCTTGGGGAACACTGAAGCTTTCTTT
few,TRBJ2-1,TRBD2,TRBV12-3/TRBV12-4,CASSFGLAGESFF,TGTGCCAGCAGTTTTGGTCTAGCGGGAGAGTCGTTCTTC
few,TRBJ2-1,TRBD2,TRBV6-2/TRBV6-3,CATIPGLAVSYNEQFF,TGTGCCACCATCCCGGGACTAGCGGTCTCCTACAATGAGCAGTTCTTC
few,TRBJ2-3,-,TRBV5-6,CASSLSYTQYF,TGTGCCAGCAGCCTCAGTTATACGCAGTATTTT
few,TRBJ2-6,-,TRBV4-2,CASSQDRTASGANVLTF,TGTGCCAGCAGCCAAGATCGGACAGCCTCTGGGGCCAACGTCCTGACTTTC
few,TRBJ1-5,TRBD1,TRBV29-1,CSVGQGVGNQPQHF,TGCAGCGTAGGACAGGGGGTTGGCAATCAGCCCCAGCATTTT
many,TRBJ2-3,TRBD2,TRBV29-1,CSAPNLAGGRTDTQYF,TGCAGCGCCCCCAATCTAGCGGGAGGACGCACAGATACGCAGTATTTT
few,TRBJ2-5,-,TRBV12-3/TRBV12-4,CASSLAIVRETQYF,TGTGCCAGCAGTTTAGCGATAGTCCGGGAGACCCAGTACTTC